This T cell receptor (beta chain) appears in the sequencing data of a study of neurological immune-mediated disorders (dated by TCRdb to between 2018 and 2020). For the study in its entirety: Among the 34 multiple sclerosis patients, relapsing-remitting MS accounted for some 30 and secondary progressive MS accounted for 3. Using UMI-based sequencing, the study compared peripheral blood TCR-beta repertoires from patients with HTLV-I-associated myelopathy (HAM/TSP), patients with multiple sclerosis, and healthy controls. The cohort was made up of approximately 71 subjects, consisting of 15 or so HAM/TSP patients, roughly 35 multiple sclerosis patients and about 20 healthy controls. Alongside PBMC samples, the set of more than 85 TCR-beta libraries contained longitudinal samples, technical triplicates, and paired CD4+ and CD8+ T-cell subsets that had been sorted. The full study reports these points: No identical CDR3 amino acid sequences were found to be shared among expanded clones across subjects, suggesting that TCR-beta repertoires were private in all groups. TCR clonal expansion was highest in HAM/TSP patients and lowest in MS patients, with MS patients falling below even healthy controls. In phylogenetic analysis, the repertoires of 18 of 34 MS patients grouped into a cluster of related CDR3 sequences, which suggests a possible signature at the repertoire level. The MS cluster was not associated with any clinical or MRI features, and the authors stated that larger cohorts are needed.

This clonotype was picked up many times. The antigen it binds to is not known. Base qualities are not at hand, and no much larger clone is one base apart. To synthesize cDNA, template-switch 5'RACE was performed with a primer carrying a 10-nucleotide random unique molecular identifier so that each TCR transcript was tagged. Each sequencing run produced over 200 million TCR-beta sequences covering 15-18 subjects. Total RNA was extracted with the RNeasy kit. TCR-beta VDJ regions were amplified with primers for the TCR constant region and the 5'RACE anchor, using the KAPA Real-time Library Amplification kit. Sample indexes and Illumina adaptors were added in a first PCR, after which library yield was increased in a second PCR. The roughly 650 bp TCR product was size-selected on a 2% E-gel SizeSelection system after Ampure bead purification. Before pooling, libraries had their quality checked on a Bioanalyzer, their concentration measured with Qubit, and their quantity determined with the Kapa Library Quantification kit. Paired-end 2 x 150 bp sequencing of the libraries was performed on an Illumina HiSeq 2500. To increase sequence diversity, about 23-32% phiX was spiked into each library pool. The paper's data handling went like this. The UMI-based MiGEC pipeline processed quality-filtered reads and removed over 75% of raw TCR sequences during error correction. IMGT germline references were used for alignment of VDJ genes, and clonotypes were defined by a unique CDR3 amino acid sequence together with V-J genes. Clonal expansion, Shannon diversity and CDR3 relatedness were evaluated with VDJtools (CalcPairwiseDistances, ClusterSamples), while phylogenetic trees were built in CLCbio workbench. Expanded clones were defined as having at least 8 unique UMIs, based on coefficient-of-variation modelling across technical triplicates. TCRdb cleaned the public reads at Q25 with fastp, built clones with MiXCR and kept in-frame beta chains. Entries are consolidated by CDR3 protein sequence, retaining the most common genes and DNA. The V and J calls reflect TCRdb's pipeline rather than the authors' work. The sample table records roughly 74,000 distinct CDR3 sequences; 5.2% of these occur just once. Together, the top ten hold just under 7.5% of the sample.

For the unsorted PBMC libraries, 2 million PBMCs were stored in RNAlater at -80 degrees C until RNA extraction and were used to generate the libraries. Multiple sclerosis patients were enrolled in a US clinical protocol under which disease progression was evaluated by magnetic resonance imaging. Peripheral blood was subjected to Ficoll-Hypaque density gradient centrifugation to isolate PBMCs, which were then cryopreserved in liquid nitrogen. CDR1 and CDR2 (SGHDT, YYEEEE) derive from the germline V gene. CDR3 length: 15 amino acids, cysteine to phenylalanine. Of the read, only the CDR3 DNA is kept; its 45 bases are in frame from base 1. V and J lose 4 bases and 1 base, and a span of 15 bases separates them.

The receptor was isolated from a man younger than 35 with multiple sclerosis. The chain couples TRBV5-6 to TRBJ2-7, with TRBD1 as a weak D call on 5 bases. The sample comprised PBMCs. The nucleotide sequence is TGTGCCAGCAGCCCCCGGGCAGGGTGGTCCTACGAGCAGTACTTC. It is translated as CASSPRAGWSYEQYF.